In this sample, the clone carrying this T cell receptor beta chain turned up a few times. Sequencing templates came from extracted RNA that was reverse transcribed into cDNA. Sequencing was performed with immunoSEQ multiplex PCR; in TCRdb, only in-frame clones are kept and a portion is missing. The sample lists about 160,000 clones; 65% were seen once. This entry belongs to a study of CD8+ T cells in alopecia areata. The treatment is: oral pan-JAK inhibitor, 5-10 mg twice daily. The CDR3 has 14 residues. The V gene's germline CDR1 is GTSNPN and CDR2 SVGIG (reference sequence). V was clipped by 3 bases and J by 11 bases; unmatched bases: 8.

The V call is TRBV30, the J call TRBJ1-6, with 9 bases that match TRBD1. The clonotype was recovered from a human donor with alopecia areata. This specimen consisted of CD4+ T cells sorted from blood, obtained at week 4, from a patient treated with tofacitinib. The CDR3 bases are TGTGCCTGGAGGGGACAGGGTGGAAGTGCACCCCTCCACTTT. As protein: CAWRGQGGSAPLHF.